This T cell receptor beta chain appears in the sequencing data of a study of spatial heterogeneity in lung cancer. Study-level background: Unique TCR and UMI combinations averaged more than ten appearances each in raw reads.

TCRdb reanalysed the 5' RACE reads using MiXCR and keeps one entry per CDR3 protein. The data show a few thousand distinct CDR3 sequences, with about 8.4% seen just once and roughly 26% held by the top ten. Study-level results: It was estimated that coverage of tumor T cells reached 6.5% to 7% for alpha chains and around 13% for beta chains. Within tumors, counts of expanded alpha and beta TCRs tracked tumor mutation counts. Ubiquitous and regional nonsynonymous mutation counts were tracked by ubiquitous and regional expanded TCR counts, respectively.

The time point here: sample taken at primary tumor resection. Donors were approximately 70 untreated early-stage non-small cell lung cancer patients. The CDR3 totals 15 residues. Looked up from germline, CDR1 is LNHNV and CDR2 is YYDKDF (reference sequence). Trimming shortened V by 0 bases and J by 6 bases, and 12 bases separated the two germline ends. With regard to this clonotype: Its target is not known.

The starting material was lung tumor tissue, obtained at surgery. This TCR derives from a female donor with early-stage non-small cell lung cancer. The V gene is TRBV15, the J gene TRBJ2-1, with D unresolved. This CDR3 reads CATSREGLALNEQFF. DNA of the CDR3: TGTGCCACCAGCAGAGAGGGATTAGCCCTCAATGAGCAGTTCTTC.